A selection of T cell receptor beta chains follows, all from one sample in a study of cytomegalovirus exposure and HLA in healthy donors. TCRdb's copy holds only in-frame clones and misses some; the assay was immunoSEQ multiplex PCR. The sample lists roughly 120,000 clones, 73% occurring once. Sequences were obtained from PBMCs. These receptors were collected from a woman between 40 and 55 years old in good health and CMV-seronegative. CDR3s include the opening cysteine and the closing phenylalanine or tryptophan. Each record gives: clone size, V gene, J gene, D gene, CDR3 protein, CDR3 DNA. A D gene is named only where the DNA matches it firmly. The size of a clone is reported for some rows only, either as once, few or many, or as a class for expanded clones.

size: few; V: TRBV7-6; J: TRBJ2-7; D: .; CDR3: CASSPEVSYNYEQYF; DNA: TGTGCCAGCAGCCCTGAGGTCAGCTATAACTACGAGCAGTACTTC
size: .; V: TRBV4-1; J: TRBJ2-1; D: TRBD2; CDR3: CASSQEFTSGRQFF; DNA: TGCGCCAGCAGCCAAGAGTTCACTAGCGGGAGACAGTTCTTC
size: .; V: TRBV5-1; J: TRBJ1-1; D: .; CDR3: CASSAGTENTEAFF; DNA: TGCGCCAGCAGCGCGGGGACGGAGAACACTGAAGCTTTCTTT
size: .; V: TRBV7-2; J: TRBJ2-7; D: .; CDR3: CASSPSPSYEQYF; DNA: TGTGCCAGCAGCCCGAGTCCGAGCTACGAGCAGTACTTC
size: .; V: TRBV28; J: TRBJ1-2; D: .; CDR3: CASNGVPDNYGYTF; DNA: TGTGCCAGCAATGGAGTACCCGATAACTATGGCTACACCTTC
size: .; V: TRBV6-4; J: TRBJ1-4; D: .; CDR3: CASSATGQRNEKLFF; DNA: TGTGCCAGCAGTGCCACAGGACAACGTAATGAAAAACTGTTTTTT
size: .; V: TRBV19; J: TRBJ2-7; D: TRBD2; CDR3: CATGTSGGAEEQYF; DNA: TGTGCCACCGGGACTAGCGGGGGGGCTGAGGAGCAGTACTTC
size: .; V: TRBV5-1; J: TRBJ2-1; D: .; CDR3: CASSILVGGVNEQFF; DNA: TGCGCCAGCAGCATACTTGTCGGCGGAGTCAATGAGCAGTTCTTC
size: .; V: TRBV9; J: TRBJ1-3; D: TRBD1; CDR3: CASSVATGQGGYTIYF; DNA: TGTGCCAGCAGCGTAGCTACCGGACAGGGGGGTTACACCATATATTTT
size: .; V: TRBV28; J: TRBJ1-3; D: TRBD1; CDR3: CASSPGTGLVLTGNTIYF; DNA: TGTGCCAGCAGTCCGGGGACAGGCCTCGTTCTTACTGGAAACACCATATATTTT
size: .; V: TRBV7-2; J: TRBJ2-3; D: TRBD2; CDR3: CASSLMGGGAADTQYF; DNA: TGTGCCAGCAGCTTAATGGGCGGGGGGGCTGCAGATACGCAGTATTTT
size: .; V: TRBV28; J: TRBJ1-2; D: .; CDR3: CASSLPTGQSYGYTF; DNA: TGCGCCAGCAGTCTACCCACCGGACAATCCTATGGCTACACCTTC
size: .; V: TRBV5-1; J: TRBJ2-5; D: TRBD2; CDR3: CASSRTSGGRETQYF; DNA: TGCGCCAGCAGTCGGACTAGCGGGGGGAGAGAGACCCAGTACTTC
size: few; V: TRBV7-2; J: TRBJ1-2; D: TRBD1; CDR3: CASSLFQQGAGSGYTF; DNA: TGTGCCAGCAGCCTATTCCAACAGGGGGCAGGGTCTGGCTACACCTTC
size: .; V: TRBV7-9; J: TRBJ1-2; D: TRBD1; CDR3: CASSPDRGGINYGYTF; DNA: TGTGCCAGCAGCCCGGACAGGGGAGGGATTAACTATGGCTACACCTTC
size: few; V: TRBV29-1; J: TRBJ1-2; D: TRBD1; CDR3: CSADTGQQRGGYTF; DNA: TGCAGCGCCGATACGGGACAGCAAAGAGGAGGCTACACCTTC
size: .; V: TRBV9; J: TRBJ2-5; D: TRBD2; CDR3: CASSALAGPQGTQYF; DNA: TGTGCCAGCAGCGCTCTAGCGGGACCTCAAGGGACCCAGTACTTC
size: .; V: TRBV7-8; J: TRBJ2-1; D: TRBD1; CDR3: CASSPLWTLGRQGPFF; DNA: TGTGCCAGCAGCCCACTTTGGACTTTAGGGCGACAGGGACCGTTCTTC
size: .; V: TRBV18; J: TRBJ2-5; D: .; CDR3: CASSPPIFRQTQETQYF; DNA: TGTGCCAGCTCACCACCTATCTTCAGGCAGACCCAAGAGACCCAGTACTTC
size: few; V: TRBV29-1; J: TRBJ2-2; D: TRBD2; CDR3: CSVGRSGGQTGELFF; DNA: TGCAGCGTTGGCCGGAGCGGGGGCCAGACCGGGGAGCTGTTTTTT
size: few; V: TRBV6-6; J: TRBJ2-2; D: .; CDR3: CASIPGQNTGELFF; DNA: TGTGCCAGCATTCCGGGACAGAACACCGGGGAGCTGTTTTTT
size: .; V: TRBV7-9; J: TRBJ2-2; D: .; CDR3: CASSLGPPGELFF; DNA: TGTGCCAGCAGCTTAGGGCCCCCCGGGGAGCTGTTTTTT
size: .; V: TRBV28; J: TRBJ2-7; D: .; CDR3: CASRRSSDHSYEQYF; DNA: TGTGCCAGCCGACGATCGAGCGACCACTCCTACGAGCAGTACTTC
size: .; V: TRBV9; J: TRBJ1-2; D: TRBD1; CDR3: CASSGDRGDGYTF; DNA: TGTGCCAGCAGCGGCGACAGGGGGGATGGCTACACCTTC
size: .; V: TRBV19; J: TRBJ2-1; D: TRBD2; CDR3: CASSTLAGGLSPYNEQFF; DNA: TGTGCCAGTAGTACACTAGCGGGGGGGCTAAGCCCTTACAATGAGCAGTTCTTC
size: .; V: TRBV2; J: TRBJ1-6; D: .; CDR3: CASSSRVQGRGGNSPLHF; DNA: TGTGCCAGCAGTTCGAGGGTTCAGGGGCGCGGGGGTAATTCACCCCTCCACTTT
size: once; V: TRBV5-1; J: TRBJ1-3; D: .; CDR3: CASSLAPGVNTIYF; DNA: TGCGCCAGCAGCTTGGCCCCCGGTGTAAACACCATATATTTT
size: .; V: TRBV27; J: TRBJ1-2; D: TRBD1; CDR3: CASSPLGTGHNYGYTF; DNA: TGTGCCAGCAGTCCTCTAGGGACAGGGCATAACTATGGCTACACCTTC
size: .; V: TRBV27; J: TRBJ2-1; D: TRBD2; CDR3: CASSLPPRSGRRYEQFF; DNA: TGTGCCAGCAGTCTCCCCCCGCGGAGCGGGAGACGGTATGAGCAGTTCTTC
size: .; V: TRBV7-6; J: TRBJ1-3; D: .; CDR3: CVSSLSRGAGQGNTIYF; DNA: TGTGTCAGCAGCTTGAGTCGGGGGGCAGGGCAAGGAAACACCATATATTTT
size: .; V: TRBV5-1; J: TRBJ2-7; D: TRBD2; CDR3: CASSLDSGGLAGSYEQYF; DNA: TGCGCCAGCAGCTTGGACTCGGGGGGACTAGCGGGCTCCTACGAGCAGTACTTC
size: .; V: TRBV9; J: TRBJ2-5; D: TRBD1; CDR3: CASSVGTGGAETQYF; DNA: TGTGCCAGCAGCGTAGGGACAGGGGGCGCGGAGACCCAGTACTTC
size: .; V: TRBV5-8; J: TRBJ2-7; D: TRBD1; CDR3: CASSFGGQPYEQYF; DNA: TGTGCCAGCAGCTTTGGGGGACAGCCCTACGAGCAGTACTTC
size: medium-sized; V: TRBV5-4; J: TRBJ2-1; D: .; CDR3: CASNPDQRYNEQFF; DNA: TGTGCCAGCAACCCGGACCAGCGGTACAATGAGCAGTTCTTC
size: .; V: TRBV2; J: TRBJ2-1; D: .; CDR3: CASSETGQLAYNEQFF; DNA: TGTGCCAGCAGTGAGACTGGACAGCTGGCCTACAATGAGCAGTTCTTC
size: .; V: TRBV5-4; J: TRBJ1-3; D: TRBD1; CDR3: CASSWTGVAGNTIYF; DNA: TGTGCCAGCAGCTGGACAGGGGTGGCGGGAAACACCATATATTTT
size: few; V: TRBV18; J: TRBJ2-5; D: .; CDR3: CASSPPPGAKTGETQYF; DNA: TGTGCCAGCTCACCACCCCCGGGAGCCAAGACTGGGGAGACCCAGTACTTC
size: .; V: TRBV9; J: TRBJ2-2; D: .; CDR3: CASSVGAGRGTGELFF; DNA: TGTGCCAGCAGCGTAGGGGCGGGACGGGGCACCGGGGAGCTGTTTTTT
size: .; V: TRBV5-1; J: TRBJ2-3; D: TRBD1; CDR3: CASSTGQATGDTQYF; DNA: TGCGCCAGCAGCACGGGACAGGCCACGGGGGATACGCAGTATTTT
size: .; V: TRBV11-2; J: TRBJ2-2; D: TRBD2; CDR3: CASSSLAGVYTGELFF; DNA: TGTGCCAGCAGCTCTCTAGCGGGAGTGTACACCGGGGAGCTGTTTTTT
size: .; V: TRBV10-3; J: TRBJ1-3; D: TRBD1; CDR3: CAISPGQGLFSGNTIYF; DNA: TGTGCCATCAGTCCGGGACAGGGCTTATTCTCTGGAAACACCATATATTTT
size: .; V: TRBV7-6; J: TRBJ2-7; D: TRBD2; CDR3: CASSLVPSGESSYEQYF; DNA: TGTGCCAGCAGCCTTGTCCCTAGCGGGGAAAGCTCCTACGAGCAGTACTTC
size: .; V: TRBV18; J: TRBJ1-2; D: TRBD1; CDR3: CASSPSTGDRYGYTF; DNA: TGTGCCAGCTCACCTTCAACAGGGGATCGGTATGGCTACACCTTC
size: .; V: TRBV6-1; J: TRBJ1-1; D: .; CDR3: CASNRKMNTEAFF; DNA: TGTGCCAGCAATCGTAAAATGAACACTGAAGCTTTCTTT